Each of the 5 T cell receptor beta chains below was sequenced from the same sample in a study of T-cell reconstitution after alpha-beta-depleted transplantation in children (dated by TCRdb to 2015 to 2016). Results the study describes overall, beyond this receptor: Over subsequent months, a decline in hyperexpanded clone frequencies was noted, and after one year, T-cell counts and TCRbeta diversity were mostly ascribed to newly produced T cells.

Library preparation was by PCR. Sequencing used an Illumina HiSeq 2500. To normalize quantification of the TCRbeta repertoire, the TCR libraries were built with molecular barcoding that relied on unique molecular identifiers. TCRdb reanalyzed the raw reads on its own, using fastp at Q25 for trimming and MiXCR for clone calling, and kept in-frame beta chains. Rows with a matching CDR3 protein are joined into one entry that keeps the most common DNA and genes. In all, the sample holds about 300,000 distinct CDR3 sequences, and just over 7.5% of those were seen once. Of the sample, 9.1% falls within the top ten clones. The treatment or condition tag for this specimen amounts to: allogeneic hematopoietic cell transplantation with graft depleted of TCRalphabeta T cells and CD19 B cells. Antigen specificity for these receptors is unknown. The starting material was peripheral blood, obtained 360 days after TCRalphabeta/CD19-depleted stem cell transplant. These receptors came from a female patient between 2 and 10 years old who had a stem cell transplant for Fanconi anemia, so the T cells may come from the graft donor.

In this sample, this clonotype turned up many times. The chain links TRBV10-3 to TRBJ1-2; a weak D match, TRBD1 (5 bases). The germline V gene has CDR1 ENHRY and CDR2 SYGVKD. V was shortened by 4 bases and J by 4 bases, with 10 bases between the two germline ends. This CDR3 has 13 residues. The CDR3 bases are TGTGCCATCAGTGGGGACTGGCGCTATGGCTACACCTTC. Its protein is CAISGDWRYGYTF.

This clonotype appeared many times. The rearrangement joins TRBV5-1 to TRBJ2-5, with no clear D. CDR3 size: 13 residues. V dropped 0 bases and J dropped 2 bases, with 5 bases sitting between them. CDR1 is SGHRS, CDR2 YFSETQ, per germline. CDR3 DNA sequence: TGCGCCAGCAGCTTGGTCGAGCAAGAGACCCAGTACTTC. Translating gives CASSLVEQETQYF.

This clonotype turned up a few times. The V gene is TRBV7-8, the J gene TRBJ2-5; 14 positions agree with TRBD2. CDR1 SGHVS and CDR2 FQNEAQ come from the germline V gene. Losses at the gene ends were 6 bases for V and 2 bases for J; bases not matched to a gene: 14. CDR3 size: 19 residues. The CDR3 coding sequence is TGTGCCAGCAGTAGAAAGAGGACTAGCGGGGGGCCGGGGCAAGAGACCCAGTACTTC. As protein: CASSRKRTSGGPGQETQYF. The full variable domain, rest sourced from reference TRBV7-8 and TRBJ2-5, is GAGVSQSPRYKVAKRGQDVALRCDPISGHVSLFWYQQALGQGPEFLTYFQNEAQLDKSGLPSDRFFAERPEGSVSTLKIQRTQQEDSAVYLCASSRKRTSGGPGQETQYFGPGTRLLVL.

The sample holds a few counts of this clonotype. J is TRBJ2-6 and V is TRBV27; TRBD1 matches at 7 bases. V gave up 3 bases and J gave up 4 bases; unmatched junction bases: 12. The CDR3 runs to 18 residues. CDR1 is MNHEY, CDR2 SMNVEV, per germline (reference sequence). The chain's CDR3 is CASSFLRDRGPGANVLTF. In nucleotides, the CDR3 is TGTGCCAGCAGTTTCCTCCGGGATAGGGGGCCCGGGGCCAACGTCCTGACTTTC.

This clonotype was observed many times. The chain has TRBV10-3 and TRBJ2-1; 11 bases map to TRBD2. With V trimmed by 8 bases and J by 6 bases, 0 bases remained unmatched. The CDR3 runs to 12 residues. CDR1 and CDR2 from the germline V gene are ENHRY and SYGVKD. CDR3 DNA sequence: TGTGCCATCGGACTAGCGGGCAATGAGCAGTTCTTC. This encodes CAIGLAGNEQFF.